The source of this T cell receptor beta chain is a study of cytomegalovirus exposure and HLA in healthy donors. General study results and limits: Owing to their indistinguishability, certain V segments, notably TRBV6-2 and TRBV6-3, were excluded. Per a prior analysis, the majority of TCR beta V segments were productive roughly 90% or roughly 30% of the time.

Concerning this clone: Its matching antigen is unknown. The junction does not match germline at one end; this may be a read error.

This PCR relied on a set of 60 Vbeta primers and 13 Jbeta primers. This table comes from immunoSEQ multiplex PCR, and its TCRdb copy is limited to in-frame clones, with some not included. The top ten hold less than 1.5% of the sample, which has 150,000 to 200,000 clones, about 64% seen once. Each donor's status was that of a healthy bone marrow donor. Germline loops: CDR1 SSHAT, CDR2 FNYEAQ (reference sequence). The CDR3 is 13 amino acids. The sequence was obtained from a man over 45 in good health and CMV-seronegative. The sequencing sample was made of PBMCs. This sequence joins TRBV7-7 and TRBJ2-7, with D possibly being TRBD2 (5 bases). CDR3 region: CASSLVGGHEQYF. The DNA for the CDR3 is TGTGCTAGCAGCTTAGTTGGCGGGCACGAGCAGTACTTC.